This record looks at one T cell receptor (beta chain) sequence and its context. The data derive from a study of blood T cell repertoires in COVID-19. About the study: COVID-19 samples from acute and convalescent phases originated in the United States, Italy and Spain. T cells, B-cell-depleted T cells, or PBMCs supplied cDNA or gDNA.

Original processing notes: Counts of nucleated cells, estimated from reference gene primer amplification, were obtained. Sequenced by immunoSEQ multiplex PCR; TCRdb stores in-frame clones only, minus some. V and J calls and clone size are as listed in that table; D and trimming were resolved from the DNA. The sample lists fewer than 120,000 clones; 88% were seen once. The CDR3 totals 20 residues. In germline, CDR1 is MNHNS, CDR2 SASEGT. Deletions cut 2 bases from V and 0 bases from J, with 20 bases between. The material sequenced was peripheral blood. J is TRBJ2-6 and V is TRBV6-1; weak D call: TRBD2 (7 bases). The source of this sequence is a woman aged 45-65 years with acute or convalescent COVID-19. CDR3 in amino acids: CASSEYRGGGPYSGANVLTF. The CDR3 DNA is TGTGCCAGCAGTGAATATCGTGGGGGGGGGCCCTACTCTGGGGCCAACGTCCTGACTTTC.